This T cell receptor beta chain comes out of a study of shared clonotypes between healthy human individuals. CDR3 length equals 13 residues. The germline V gene encodes CDR1 MDHEN and CDR2 SYDVKM. V lost 5 bases, J lost 5 bases, and 3 bases stayed unmatched. CD4+ cell separation produced CD45RA+ naive and CD45RA-negative memory subsets. Each cell subset's genomic DNA was divided evenly among several immunoSEQ plates. Sequencing was performed with immunoSEQ multiplex PCR; in TCRdb, only in-frame clones are kept and a portion is missing. The table has about 2 million clones, roughly 94% seen once. The V call is TRBV28, the J call TRBJ1-2, with 9 bases matching TRBD1. Sequenced: naive CD4+ T cells sorted from blood. Subset defined: CD45RA+ positively selected. This receptor was taken from a man in his late teens or twenties in good health. CDR3 sequence (DNA): TGTGCCAGCAGTGGGGGACAGGGTTATGGCTACACCTTC. It yields the protein CASSGGQGYGYTF.